This entry lists 9 T cell receptor delta chains sequenced from one sample in a study of gamma-delta T cells after stem cell transplantation. With CATT, TCRdb re-called clones from the RT-PCR reads. The sample records about 4,600 delta-chain clones, 1.9% being singletons. The material sequenced was gamma-delta T cells. The origin of the receptors is a human donor. It is not recorded whose cells these are; they may come from a transplant donor.

Points on this clone: A far larger clone is one base from this, pointing to a likely read error. Other nucleotide sequences in the sample specify the same CDR3. J is TRDJ1 and V is TRDV2; TRDD3 matches 9 bases. The CDR3 is 17 residues long. CDR1 and CDR2 (germline): GEAIGNYY, EKD. DNA for the CDR3: TGTGCTTGTGACACGTCCTGGGGGATGACTTACACCGATAAACTCATCTTT. Translated: CACDTSWGMTYTDKLIF.

In regard to this clone: This DNA translates differently at residue 5 from the TCRdb protein, which is that of a much larger clone; a read error is likely, and the protein shown is the DNA's own translation. The rearrangement uses TRDV2 and TRDJ1, with TRDD3 matching over 12 bases. The V segment lost 3 bases and the J segment 0 bases; nucleotides outside the gene matches: 13. This CDR3 is built from 19 residues. CDR1 GEAIGNYY and CDR2 EKD come from the germline V gene. The CDR3 region is CACDLVLGDTQLYTDKLIF. CDR3 in DNA: TGTGCCTGTGACCTGGTACTGGGGGATACACAGTTGTACACCGATAAACTCATCTTT.

This chain links TRDV2 with TRDJ3; 9 bases match TRDD3. Germline CDR1 reads GEAIGNYY; CDR2 reads EKD. The CDR3 extends over 22 amino acids. Losses at the gene ends were 0 bases for V and 0 bases for J; bases not matched to a gene: 14. In DNA, the CDR3 is TGTGCCTGTGACACCGTAGGGGATACGCCGGAAGAAACCTCCTGGGACACCCGACAGATGTTTTTC. Translation gives CACDTVGDTPEETSWDTRQMFF.

For this clone: TCRdb lists the protein of a much larger clone for this DNA, which differs at residue 6, so this is likely a read error; the protein given here is translated from the DNA itself. The V and J genes are TRDV2 and TRDJ1; TRDD2 might be the D (5 bases). V lost 0 bases, J lost 5 bases, and 18 bases lay in between. CDR3 length: 16 residues. Germline V CDR1 and CDR2: GEAIGNYY, EKD. The CDR3 here is CACDTSSRILEDKLIF. The DNA of the CDR3 is TGTGCCTGTGACACCTCATCGAGGATCCTAGAGGATAAACTCATCTTT.

In the case of this clone: TCRdb lists the protein of a much larger clone for this DNA, which differs at residue 17, so this is likely a read error; the protein given here is translated from the DNA itself. V usage is TRDV2 and J usage is TRDJ2; 8 bases align to TRDD3. V shed 0 bases, J shed 6 bases, and the junction held 26 bases outside the gene matches. The germline V gene encodes CDR1 GEAIGNYY and CDR2 EKD. The CDR3 is made up of 22 amino acids. CDR3 bases: TGTGCCTGTGACACCGTTGTGTCCCGGTCGGGGATACCCCTGGAGTTGGCAGCACAACTCTTCTTT. Protein: CACDTVVSRSGIPLELAAQLFF.

Note on this clone: The protein TCRdb lists belongs to a much larger clone and differs from this DNA's translation at residue 7, which points to a read error; the protein shown is made from the DNA. The CDR3 DNA reads as TGTGCCTGTGACACTCTGATTCCAACCCGGGGATCTCGTCCCGATAAACTCATCTTT. Translated: CACDTLIPTRGSRPDKLIF. The chain carries TRDV2 and TRDJ1; maybe TRDD3 (6 bases). The CDR3 spans 19 residues. Germline-derived CDR1 and CDR2 are GEAIGNYY and EKD. The V gene lost 1 base and the J gene lost 3 bases, with 26 bases spanning the gap.

V gene TRDV2 combines with J gene TRDJ1; possibly TRDD3 for D (6 bases). This CDR3 is built from 17 residues. Germline CDR1 reads GEAIGNYY; CDR2 reads EKD. With 0 bases removed from V and 2 bases from J, the gap between germline ends came to 18 bases. The CDR3 region is CACDTVGGEHKTDKLIF. The CDR3 nucleotides read TGTGCCTGTGACACCGTTGGGGGCGAACATAAGACCGATAAACTCATCTTT.

This clone occurred a few times. One base separates it from a far larger clone, so it is likely a read error. Other DNA sequences in this sample translate to the same CDR3. The chain carries TRDV2 and TRDJ3; 12 bases are shared with TRDD3. This CDR3 spans 20 amino acids. Germline V gene data show CDR1 as GEAIGNYY and CDR2 as EKD. CDR3 region: CACDNTGGYLPSWDTRQMFF. The CDR3 DNA is TGTGCCTGTGACAATACTGGGGGATACTTACCGTCCTGGGACACCCGACAAATGTTTTTC.

In the case of this clone: Being one base from a much bigger clone, this may be a read error. Additional DNA sequences in this sample encode the identical CDR3. J is TRDJ1 and V is TRDV2; 9 nucleotides agree with TRDD3. Germline values: CDR1 GEAIGNYY, CDR2 EKD. V trimming: 0 bases; J trimming: 6 bases; junction bases outside the gene matches: 13. The CDR3 spans 17 residues. For the CDR3, the DNA is TGTGCCTGTGACACCGTCACTGGGGGACAAAGCAACAATAAACTCATCTTT. It is translated as CACDTVTGGQSNNKLIF.